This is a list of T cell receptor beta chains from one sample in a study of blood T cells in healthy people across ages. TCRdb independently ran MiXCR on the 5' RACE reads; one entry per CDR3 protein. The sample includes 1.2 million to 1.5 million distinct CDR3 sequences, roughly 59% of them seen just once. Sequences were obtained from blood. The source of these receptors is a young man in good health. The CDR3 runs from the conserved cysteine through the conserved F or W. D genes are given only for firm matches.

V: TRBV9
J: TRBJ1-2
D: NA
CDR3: CASSAPHRGYGYTF

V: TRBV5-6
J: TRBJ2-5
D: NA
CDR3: CASSLNGASTDEQYF

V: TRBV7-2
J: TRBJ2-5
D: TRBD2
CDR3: CASSLQTSGRFQETQYF

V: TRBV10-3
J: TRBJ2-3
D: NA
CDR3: CAISDLEALGEADTQYF

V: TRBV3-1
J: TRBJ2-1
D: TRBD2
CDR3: CASSQGTSGRRVREQFF

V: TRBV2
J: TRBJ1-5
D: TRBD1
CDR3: CASSEDRAYQPQHF

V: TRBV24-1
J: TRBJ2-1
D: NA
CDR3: CATSDAPPVLFF

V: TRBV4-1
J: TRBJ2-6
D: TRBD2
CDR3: CASSTSGSGANVLTF

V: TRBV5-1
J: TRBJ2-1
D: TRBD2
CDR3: CASSLQGRAGESNEQFF

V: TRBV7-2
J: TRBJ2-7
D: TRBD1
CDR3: CASSLHRGLPYEQYF

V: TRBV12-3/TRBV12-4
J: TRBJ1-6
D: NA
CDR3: CAGSRSESPLHF